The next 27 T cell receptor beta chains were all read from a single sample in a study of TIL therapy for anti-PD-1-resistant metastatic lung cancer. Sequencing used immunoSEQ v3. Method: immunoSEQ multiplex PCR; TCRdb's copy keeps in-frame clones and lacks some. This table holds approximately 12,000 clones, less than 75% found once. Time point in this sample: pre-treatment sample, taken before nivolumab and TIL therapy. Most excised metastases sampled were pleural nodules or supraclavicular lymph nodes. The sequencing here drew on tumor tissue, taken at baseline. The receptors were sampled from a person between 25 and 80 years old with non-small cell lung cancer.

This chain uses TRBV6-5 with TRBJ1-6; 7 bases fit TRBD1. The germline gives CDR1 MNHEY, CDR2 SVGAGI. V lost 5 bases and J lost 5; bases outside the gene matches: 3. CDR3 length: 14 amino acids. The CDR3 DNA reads TGTGCCAGCAGTCAGGGGACAGATAATTCACCCCTCCACTTT. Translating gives CASSQGTDNSPLHF.

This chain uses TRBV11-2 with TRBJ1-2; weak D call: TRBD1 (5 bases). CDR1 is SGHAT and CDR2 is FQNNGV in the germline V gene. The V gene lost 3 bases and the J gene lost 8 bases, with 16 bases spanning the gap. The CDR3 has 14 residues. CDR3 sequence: CASSFGDERRGYTF. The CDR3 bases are TGTGCCAGCAGCTTTGGGGACGAGCGGCGGGGCTACACCTTC.

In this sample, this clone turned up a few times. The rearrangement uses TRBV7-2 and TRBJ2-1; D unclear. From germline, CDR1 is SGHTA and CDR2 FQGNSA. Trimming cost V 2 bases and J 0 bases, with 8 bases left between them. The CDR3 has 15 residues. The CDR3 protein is CASSLLAASYNEQFF. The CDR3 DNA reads TGTGCCAGCAGCTTACTGGCGGCCTCCTACAATGAGCAGTTCTTC.

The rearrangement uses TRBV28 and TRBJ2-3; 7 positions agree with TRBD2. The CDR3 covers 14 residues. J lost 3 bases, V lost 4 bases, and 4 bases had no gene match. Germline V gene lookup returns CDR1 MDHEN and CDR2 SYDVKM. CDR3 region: CASSSGLQTDTQYF. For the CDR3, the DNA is TGTGCCAGCAGTTCGGGACTACAGACAGATACGCAGTATTTT.

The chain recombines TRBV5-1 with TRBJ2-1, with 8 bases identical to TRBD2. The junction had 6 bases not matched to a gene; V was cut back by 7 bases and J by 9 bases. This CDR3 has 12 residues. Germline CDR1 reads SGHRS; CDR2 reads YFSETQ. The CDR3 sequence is CASLGLAGEQFF. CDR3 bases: TGCGCCAGCTTGGGGCTAGCGGGTGAGCAGTTCTTC. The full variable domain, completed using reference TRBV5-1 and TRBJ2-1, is KAGVTQTPRYLIKTRGQQVTLSCSPISGHRSVSWYQQTPGQGLQFLFEYFSETQRNKGNFPGRFSGRQFSNSRSEMNVSTLELGDSALYLCASLGLAGEQFFGPGTRLTVL.

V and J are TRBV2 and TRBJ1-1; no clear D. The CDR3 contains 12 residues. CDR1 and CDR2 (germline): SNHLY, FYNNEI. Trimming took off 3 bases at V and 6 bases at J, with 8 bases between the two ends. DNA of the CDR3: TGTGCCAGCAGTGACCTATTCCCTGAAGCTTTCTTT. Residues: CASSDLFPEAFF.

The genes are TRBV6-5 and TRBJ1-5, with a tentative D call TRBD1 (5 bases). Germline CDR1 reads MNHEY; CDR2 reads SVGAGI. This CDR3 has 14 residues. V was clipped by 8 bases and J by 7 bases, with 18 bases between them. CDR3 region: CASAVQEGNQPQHF. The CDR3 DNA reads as TGTGCCAGCGCCGTTCAAGAGGGGAACCAGCCCCAGCATTTT.

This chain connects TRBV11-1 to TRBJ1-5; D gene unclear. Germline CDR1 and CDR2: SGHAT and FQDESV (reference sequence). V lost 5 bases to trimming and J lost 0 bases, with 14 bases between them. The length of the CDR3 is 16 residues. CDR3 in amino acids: CASSKDGTISNQPQHF. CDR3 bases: TGTGCCAGCAGCAAAGACGGAACCATTAGCAATCAGCCCCAGCATTTT.

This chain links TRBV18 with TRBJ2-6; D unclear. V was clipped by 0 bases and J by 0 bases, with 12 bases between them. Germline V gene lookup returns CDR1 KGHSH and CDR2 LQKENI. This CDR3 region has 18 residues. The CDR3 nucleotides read TGTGCCAGCTCACCACCCGGGCTACAGACCTCTGGGGCCAACGTCCTGACTTTC. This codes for CASSPPGLQTSGANVLTF.

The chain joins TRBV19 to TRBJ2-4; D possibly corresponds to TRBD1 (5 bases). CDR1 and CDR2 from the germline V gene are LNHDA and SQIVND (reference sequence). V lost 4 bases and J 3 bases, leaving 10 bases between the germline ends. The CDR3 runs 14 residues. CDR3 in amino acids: CASSNAGNKNIQYF. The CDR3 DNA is TGTGCCAGTAGTAATGCAGGGAACAAAAACATTCAGTACTTC.

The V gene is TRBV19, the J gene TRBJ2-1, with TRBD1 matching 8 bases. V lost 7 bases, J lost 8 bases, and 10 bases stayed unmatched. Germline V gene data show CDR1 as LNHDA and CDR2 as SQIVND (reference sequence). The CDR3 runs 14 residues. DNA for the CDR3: TGTGCCAGTAAAGGCAGGGGGCGCTATGATGAGCAGTTCTTC. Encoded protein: CASKGRGRYDEQFF.

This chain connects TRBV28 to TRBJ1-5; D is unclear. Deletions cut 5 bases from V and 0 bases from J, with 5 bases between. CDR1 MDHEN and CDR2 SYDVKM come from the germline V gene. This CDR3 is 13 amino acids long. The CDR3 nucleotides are TGTGCCAGCAGTCGAAATAGCAATCAGCCCCAGCATTTT. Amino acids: CASSRNSNQPQHF.

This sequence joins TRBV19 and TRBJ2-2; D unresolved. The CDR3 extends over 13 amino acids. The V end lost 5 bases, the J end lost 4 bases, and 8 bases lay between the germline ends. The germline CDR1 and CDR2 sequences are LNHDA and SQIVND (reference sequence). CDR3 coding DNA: TGTGCCAGTAGTTATGTCCTCACCGGGGAGCTGTTTTTT. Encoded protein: CASSYVLTGELFF.

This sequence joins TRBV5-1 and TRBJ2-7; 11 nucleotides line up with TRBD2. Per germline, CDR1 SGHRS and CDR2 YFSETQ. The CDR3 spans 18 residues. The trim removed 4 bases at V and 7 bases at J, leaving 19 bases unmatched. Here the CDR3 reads CASSLMGLAGGPSGEQYF. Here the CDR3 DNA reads TGCGCCAGCAGCCTGATGGGCCTAGCGGGAGGACCCTCGGGGGAGCAGTACTTC.

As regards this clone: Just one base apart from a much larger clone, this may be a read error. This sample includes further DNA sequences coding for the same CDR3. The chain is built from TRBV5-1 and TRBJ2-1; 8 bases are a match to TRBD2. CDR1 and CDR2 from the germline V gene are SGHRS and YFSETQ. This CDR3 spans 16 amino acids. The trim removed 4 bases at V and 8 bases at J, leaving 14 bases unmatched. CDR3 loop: CASSARGFTGGDEQFF. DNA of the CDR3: TGCGCCAGCAGCGCGAGGGGATTTACCGGGGGGGATGAGCAGTTCTTC.

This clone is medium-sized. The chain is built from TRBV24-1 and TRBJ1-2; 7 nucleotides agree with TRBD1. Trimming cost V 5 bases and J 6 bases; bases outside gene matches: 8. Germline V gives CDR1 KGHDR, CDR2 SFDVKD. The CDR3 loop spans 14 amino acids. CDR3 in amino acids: CATSALQGEHGYTF. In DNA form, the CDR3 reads TGTGCCACCAGTGCCCTCCAGGGGGAACATGGCTACACCTTC.

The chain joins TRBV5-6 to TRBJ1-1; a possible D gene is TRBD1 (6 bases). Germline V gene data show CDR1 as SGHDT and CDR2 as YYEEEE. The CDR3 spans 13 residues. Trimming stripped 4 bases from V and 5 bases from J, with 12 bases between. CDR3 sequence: CASSADSVTEAFF. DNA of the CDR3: TGTGCCAGCAGCGCGGACAGCGTTACTGAAGCTTTCTTT.

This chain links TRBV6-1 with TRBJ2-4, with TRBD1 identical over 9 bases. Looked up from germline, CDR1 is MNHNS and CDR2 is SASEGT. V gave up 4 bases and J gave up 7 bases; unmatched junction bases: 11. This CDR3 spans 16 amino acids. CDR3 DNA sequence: TGTGCCAGCAGTGCTCTACCGGGACAGGGTGCGAACATTCAGTACTTC. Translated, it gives CASSALPGQGANIQYF.

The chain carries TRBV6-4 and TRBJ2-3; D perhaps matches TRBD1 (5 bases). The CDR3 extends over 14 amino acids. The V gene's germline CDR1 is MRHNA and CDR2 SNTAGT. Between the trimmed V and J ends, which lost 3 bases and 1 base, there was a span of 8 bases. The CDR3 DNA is TGTGCCAGCAGTGAGAAAGGGGGCACAGATACGCAGTATTTT. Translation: CASSEKGGTDTQYF.

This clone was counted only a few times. The DNA of the CDR3 is TGTGCCAGCAGTTCTTTCGACAGGTCCTACGAGCAGTACTTC. This gives the protein CASSSFDRSYEQYF. The J gene is TRBJ2-7, the V gene TRBV5-5, with D tentatively TRBD1 (6 bases). This CDR3 is built from 14 residues. V lost 5 bases and J 1 base, leaving 13 bases between the germline ends. Germline CDR1 and CDR2: SGHKS and YYEKEE (reference sequence).

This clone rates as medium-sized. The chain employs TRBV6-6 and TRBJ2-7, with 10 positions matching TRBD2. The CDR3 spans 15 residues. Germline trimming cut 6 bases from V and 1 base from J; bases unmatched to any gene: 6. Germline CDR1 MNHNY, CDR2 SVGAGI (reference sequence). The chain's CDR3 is CASRSGTSVSYEQYF. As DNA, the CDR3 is TGTGCCAGCAGGTCCGGGACTAGCGTTTCCTACGAGCAGTACTTC.

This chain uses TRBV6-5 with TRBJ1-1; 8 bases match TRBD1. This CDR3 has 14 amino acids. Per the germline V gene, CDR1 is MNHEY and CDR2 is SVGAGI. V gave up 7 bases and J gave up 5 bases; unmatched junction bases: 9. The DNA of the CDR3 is TGTGCCAGCAAGATACAGGGGGTACGGACTGAAGCTTTCTTT. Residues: CASKIQGVRTEAFF.

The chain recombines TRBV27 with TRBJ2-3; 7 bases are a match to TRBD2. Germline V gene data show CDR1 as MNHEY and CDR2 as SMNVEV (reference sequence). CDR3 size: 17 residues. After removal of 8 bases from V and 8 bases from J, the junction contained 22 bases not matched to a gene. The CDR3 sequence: CASSSSLWEGQSGTQYF. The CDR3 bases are TGTGCCAGCTCTTCCAGTCTTTGGGAGGGCCAGAGCGGTACGCAGTATTTT.

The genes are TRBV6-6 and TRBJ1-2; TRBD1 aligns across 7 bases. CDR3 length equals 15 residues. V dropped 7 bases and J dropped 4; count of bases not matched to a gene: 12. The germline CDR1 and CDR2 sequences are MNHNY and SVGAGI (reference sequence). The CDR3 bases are TGTGCCAGCACCCTGACGACAGGGTTGGGCTATGGCTACACCTTC. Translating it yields CASTLTTGLGYGYTF.

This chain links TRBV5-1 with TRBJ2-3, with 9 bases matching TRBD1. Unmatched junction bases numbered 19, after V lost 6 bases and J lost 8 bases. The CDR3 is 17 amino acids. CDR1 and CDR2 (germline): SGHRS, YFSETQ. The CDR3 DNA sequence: TGCGCCAGCACCCCATTACTACTACAGGGGGCGAGGCCTACGCAGTATTTT. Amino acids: CASTPLLLQGARPTQYF. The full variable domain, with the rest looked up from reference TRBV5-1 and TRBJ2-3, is KAGVTQTPRYLIKTRGQQVTLSCSPISGHRSVSWYQQTPGQGLQFLFEYFSETQRNKGNFPGRFSGRQFSNSRSEMNVSTLELGDSALYLCASTPLLLQGARPTQYFGPGTRLTVL.

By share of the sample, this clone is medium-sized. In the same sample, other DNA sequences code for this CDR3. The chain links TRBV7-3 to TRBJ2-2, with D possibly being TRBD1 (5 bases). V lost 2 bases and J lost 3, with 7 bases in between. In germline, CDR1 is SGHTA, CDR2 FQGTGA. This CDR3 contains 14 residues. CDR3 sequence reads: CASSLDSYTGELFF. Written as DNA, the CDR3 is TGTGCCAGCAGCTTAGACAGCTACACCGGGGAGCTGTTTTTT.

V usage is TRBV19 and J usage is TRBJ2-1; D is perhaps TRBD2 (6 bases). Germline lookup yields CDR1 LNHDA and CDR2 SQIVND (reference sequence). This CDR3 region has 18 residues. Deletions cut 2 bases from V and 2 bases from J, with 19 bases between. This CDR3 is CASSIITSFGGTYNEQFF. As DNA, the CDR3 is TGTGCCAGTAGTATAATCACCTCATTTGGGGGGACCTACAATGAGCAGTTCTTC.